This T cell receptor beta chain was sequenced during a study of cytomegalovirus exposure and HLA in healthy donors. As for this clone: Its antigen is currently unknown.

Study-level findings and limits: A few CMV-associated chains were confirmed in vitro to be specific for CMV antigens. Many donors carried some public TCRs, although rarity characterized most TCR sequences. That first-cohort TCR clusters tended to co-occur in the 90 to 150 validation repertoires was found in a later analysis.

The method was immunoSEQ multiplex PCR; TCRdb's version includes in-frame clones alone and lacks a portion of them. Among about 180,000 clones listed, approximately 81% were seen once. This CDR3 has 14 residues. Per the germline V gene, CDR1 is LNHDA and CDR2 is SQIVND (reference sequence). Trimming took off 1 base at V and 5 bases at J, with 12 bases between the two ends. This chain links TRBV19 with TRBJ2-7; TRBD1 is a possible D gene (6 bases). Specimen: PBMCs. The sequence came from a man aged 18-30 years in good health and CMV-seropositive. CDR3 residues: CASSIGTENDEQYF. As DNA, the CDR3 is TGTGCCAGTAGTATAGGGACAGAGAATGACGAGCAGTACTTC.